This T cell receptor beta chain was obtained from a study of cytomegalovirus exposure and HLA in healthy donors. Across the whole study: Within an early data release were about 85 million unique TCRs drawn from HLA-typed donors. The Caucasian-associated ancestry cluster contained 81% of the 398 genotyped donors.

The CDR3 length is 12 residues. CDR1 LNHDA and CDR2 SQIVND come from the germline V gene (reference sequence). Trimming took off 5 bases at V and 9 bases at J, with 11 bases between the two ends. The PCR was carried out with 60 Vbeta primers and 13 Jbeta primers. Authors' data handling: Later, an analysis found 80 million or so unique TCR beta chains, and 8.5 million to 14 million of these were shared. Clones were read by immunoSEQ multiplex PCR, and TCRdb kept only the in-frame ones, dropping some. The V and J calls and clone size are taken from that table; D and trimming were inferred from the DNA. The sample records some 94,000 clones, around 77% being singletons. Study results and caveats: The records held CMV serostatus as the only immune exposure information.

On this clone itself: Its matching antigen is unknown.

The clonotype comes from a middle-aged man in good health and CMV-seronegative. The rearrangement uses TRBV19 and TRBJ2-1; the D gene is possibly TRBD1 (6 bases). The specimen was PBMCs. Written as DNA, the CDR3 is TGTGCCAGTAGTGTTGGGGGCAGTGAGCAGTTCTTC. Amino acids: CASSVGGSEQFF.